This is a list of T cell receptor beta chains from one sample in a study of regulatory T cells in long-lasting Graves disease. One entry per CDR3 protein results from TCRdb running MiXCR on the multiplex PCR reads. The sample has approximately 210,000 distinct CDR3 sequences, 15% to 20% seen once. The sequencing here drew on peripheral blood mononuclear cells (PBMCs), taken at new diagnosis, from a patient treated with antithyroid drugs. The receptors were sampled from a female donor with Graves disease. CDR3s include the opening cysteine and the closing phenylalanine or tryptophan. The D gene is left open where the match is weak. Clone size is shown for a subset of rows, as once, few, many or a class of expanded clone.

few,TRBJ1-4,TRBD1,TRBV4-1,CASSQDEGQGEKLFF,TGCGCCAGCAGCCAAGACGAGGGACAGGGGGAAAAACTGTTTTTT
.,TRBJ1-1,TRBD1,TRBV7-3,CASSFGPGGNTEAFF,TGTGCCAGCAGCTTTGGCCCAGGGGGGAACACTGAAGCTTTCTTT
many,TRBJ2-7,TRBD2,TRBV19,CASSLLAGADEQYF,TGTGCCAGTAGTCTTCTAGCGGGAGCGGACGAGCAGTACTTC
.,TRBJ2-7,TRBD2,TRBV4-2,CASSPHSGTTYEQYF,TGTGCCAGCAGCCCCCACTCCGGGACTACCTACGAGCAGTACTTC
many,TRBJ2-3,TRBD1,TRBV28,CASSTQGAAGNLLDTQYF,TGTGCCAGCAGTACACAGGGGGCGGCGGGGAACCTACTAGATACGCAGTATTTT
many,TRBJ2-1,.,TRBV7-2,CASSLAGGIGSHNEQFF,TGTGCCAGCAGCTTAGCCGGTGGTATAGGGTCCCACAATGAGCAGTTCTTC
few,TRBJ1-2,.,TRBV5-6,CASSFSGFGYTF,TGTGCCAGCAGCTTTTCAGGGTTTGGCTACACCTTC
many,TRBJ1-1,.,TRBV4-2,CASSQEPDTEAFF,TGTGCCAGCAGCCAAGAACCGGATACTGAAGCTTTCTTT
many,TRBJ2-1,TRBD2,TRBV12-3/TRBV12-4,CASSPTSGRADEQFF,TGTGCCAGCAGCCCAACTAGCGGGAGGGCCGATGAGCAGTTCTTC
many,TRBJ2-1,.,TRBV5-1,CASSLAPSRAGYNEQFF,TGCGCCAGCAGCTTGGCCCCGTCCCGGGCAGGCTACAATGAGCAGTTCTTC
many,TRBJ2-3,.,TRBV5-6,CASSSGSTDTQYF,TGTGCCAGCAGTTCGGGAAGCACAGATACGCAGTATTTT
.,TRBJ2-2,TRBD2,TRBV3-1,CASSPSFGLAGDTGELFF,TGTGCCAGCAGCCCTTCTTTCGGACTAGCGGGAGACACCGGGGAGCTGTTTTTT
many,TRBJ2-5,.,TRBV12-3/TRBV12-4,CASSLLGRETQYF,TGTGCCAGCAGTTTACTTGGGAGAGAGACCCAGTACTTC
many,TRBJ1-4,.,TRBV7-2,CASSLQGSHNEKLFF,TGTGCCAGCAGCCTTCAGGGGAGTCACAATGAAAAACTGTTTTTT
many,TRBJ2-3,TRBD2,TRBV12-3/TRBV12-4,CASSLAGGRADTQYF,TGTGCCAGCAGTTTAGCGGGAGGGCGAGCAGATACGCAGTATTTT
.,TRBJ1-1,.,TRBV3-1,CASSQGAGLNTEAFF,TGTGCCAGCAGTCAAGGGGCGGGGTTGAACACTGAAGCTTTCTTT
many,TRBJ1-2,.,TRBV2,CASLQGSTSYGYTF,TGTGCCAGCTTGCAGGGCAGCACCTCTTATGGCTACACCTTC
many,TRBJ2-7,.,TRBV10-2,CASSESSAGSSYEQYF,TGCGCCAGCAGTGAGTCATCGGCAGGAAGCTCCTACGAGCAGTACTTC
many,TRBJ2-2,TRBD2,TRBV20-1,CSARREYADTGELFF,TGCAGTGCTAGGCGGGAGTATGCGGACACCGGGGAGCTGTTTTTT
many,TRBJ2-1,TRBD2,TRBV10-3,CAITAREGSYNEQFF,TGTGCCATCACGGCGCGGGAGGGCTCCTACAATGAGCAGTTCTTC
many,TRBJ2-1,TRBD1,TRBV6-2/TRBV6-3,CASSYLPGQSYNEQFF,TGTGCCAGCAGTTACCTCCCGGGACAGAGTTACAATGAGCAGTTCTTC
many,TRBJ1-1,.,TRBV9,CASSVWGNTEAFF,TGTGCCAGCAGCGTTTGGGGAAACACTGAAGCTTTCTTT
many,TRBJ2-5,.,TRBV6-2/TRBV6-3,CASSPRTTEPDQETQYF,TGTGCCAGCAGTCCCCGGACTACCGAACCCGATCAAGAGACCCAGTACTTC
many,TRBJ2-2,.,TRBV7-9,CASSPRRQNTGELFF,TGTGCCAGCAGCCCCCGGAGACAGAACACCGGGGAGCTGTTTTTT
many,TRBJ2-1,.,TRBV11-3,CASSLNNYNEQFF,TGTGCCAGCAGCTTAAACAACTACAATGAGCAGTTCTTC
many,TRBJ2-7,.,TRBV27,CASSLAGRTYEQYF,TGTGCCAGCAGTTTGGCGGGACGAACCTACGAGCAGTACTTC
many,TRBJ2-7,TRBD1,TRBV28,CASSKTGGGNEQYF,TGTGCCAGCAGTAAAACAGGGGGCGGAAACGAGCAGTACTTC
few,TRBJ2-1,.,TRBV6-4,CASSDSAGSYNEQFF,TGTGCCAGCAGTGACTCAGCGGGCTCCTACAATGAGCAGTTCTTC
many,TRBJ2-1,TRBD1,TRBV11-3,CASSPREQGGEQFF,TGTGCCAGCAGCCCCCGGGAACAGGGGGGTGAGCAGTTCTTC
many,TRBJ1-1,.,TRBV24-1,CATSDPGNTEAFF,TGTGCCACCAGTGATCCAGGGAACACTGAAGCTTTCTTT
many,TRBJ1-1,.,TRBV7-9,CASSLAGGAAEAFF,TGTGCCAGCAGCTTAGCGGGGGGCGCTGCTGAAGCTTTCTTT
many,TRBJ1-5,.,TRBV20-1,CSAADSSNQPQHF,TGCAGTGCCGCGGACAGTTCCAATCAGCCCCAGCATTTT
few,TRBJ1-2,TRBD1,TRBV7-2,CASSPEGQGESYTF,TGTGCCAGCAGCCCCGAGGGACAGGGAGAAAGCTACACCTTC
many,TRBJ2-3,.,TRBV5-1,CASSLITGGTDTQYF,TGCGCCAGCAGCTTAATCACTGGGGGCACAGATACGCAGTATTTT
many,TRBJ1-1,.,TRBV9,CASSVGVLDYTEAFF,TGTGCCAGCAGCGTAGGAGTACTTGACTACACTGAAGCTTTCTTT
many,TRBJ1-2,.,TRBV28,CASSFLGGGLNGYTF,TGTGCCAGCAGTTTTTTGGGGGGCGGTTTAAATGGCTACACCTTC
.,TRBJ2-7,TRBD1,TRBV7-9,CASSYGDRGIYEQYF,TGTGCCAGCAGCTACGGGGACAGGGGGATCTACGAGCAGTACTTC
many,TRBJ2-3,TRBD1,TRBV7-9,CASTWGTVGTDTQYF,TGTGCCAGCACCTGGGGGACAGTCGGCACAGATACGCAGTATTTT
many,TRBJ2-1,TRBD2,TRBV7-2,CASSLAGTSGNEQFF,TGTGCCAGCAGCTTAGCCGGGACTAGTGGGAATGAGCAGTTCTTC
many,TRBJ2-5,.,TRBV3-1,CASSRGLETQYF,TGTGCCAGCAGCCGGGGCTTGGAGACCCAGTACTTC
.,TRBJ2-1,TRBD2,TRBV5-6,CASSPGLAGSSYNEQFF,TGTGCCAGCAGCCCAGGACTAGCGGGGAGCTCCTACAATGAGCAGTTCTTC
many,TRBJ1-2,.,TRBV20-1,CSAPYVVGYGYTF,TGCAGTGCCCCCTATGTTGTGGGCTATGGCTACACCTTC
many,TRBJ2-1,TRBD1,TRBV25-1,CASSEGQGETPDDNEQFF,TGTGCCAGCAGTGAAGGACAGGGGGAAACCCCTGACGACAATGAGCAGTTCTTC
many,TRBJ2-2,.,TRBV20-1,CSAREGSGGELFF,TGCAGTGCTAGAGAAGGCAGCGGCGGGGAGCTGTTTTTT
many,TRBJ2-2,TRBD2,TRBV28,CASSPSGRALIGELFF,TGTGCCAGCAGTCCTAGCGGGAGGGCCCTGATCGGGGAGCTGTTTTTT
many,TRBJ1-1,.,TRBV5-6,CASSLAGDGVNTEAFF,TGTGCCAGCAGCTTGGCCGGGGACGGCGTGAACACTGAAGCTTTCTTT
many,TRBJ1-3,.,TRBV7-8,CASSLAQAGNTIYF,TGTGCCAGCAGCTTAGCACAAGCTGGAAACACCATATATTTT
many,TRBJ1-6,.,TRBV28,CASSLKGWVSPLHF,TGTGCCAGCAGTTTGAAAGGGTGGGTTTCACCCCTCCACTTT